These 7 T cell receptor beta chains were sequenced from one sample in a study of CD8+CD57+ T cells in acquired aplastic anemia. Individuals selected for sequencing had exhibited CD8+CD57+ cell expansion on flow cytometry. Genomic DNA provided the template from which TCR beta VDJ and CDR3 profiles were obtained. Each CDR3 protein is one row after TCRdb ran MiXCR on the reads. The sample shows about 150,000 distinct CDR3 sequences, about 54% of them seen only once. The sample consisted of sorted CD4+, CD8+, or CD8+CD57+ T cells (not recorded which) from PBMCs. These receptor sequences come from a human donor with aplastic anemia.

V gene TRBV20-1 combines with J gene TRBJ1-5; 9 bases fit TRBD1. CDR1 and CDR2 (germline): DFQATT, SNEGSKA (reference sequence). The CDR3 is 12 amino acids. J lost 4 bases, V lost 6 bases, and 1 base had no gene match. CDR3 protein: CSAGTGNQPQHF. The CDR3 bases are TGCAGTGCCGGGACAGGGAATCAGCCCCAGCATTTT.

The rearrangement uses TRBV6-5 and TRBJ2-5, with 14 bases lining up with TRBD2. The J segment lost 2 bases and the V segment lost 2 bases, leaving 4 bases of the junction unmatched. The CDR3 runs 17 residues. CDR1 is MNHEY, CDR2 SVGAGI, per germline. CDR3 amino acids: CASSYAGLAGDQETQYF. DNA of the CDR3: TGTGCCAGCAGTTACGCGGGACTAGCGGGGGATCAAGAGACCCAGTACTTC.

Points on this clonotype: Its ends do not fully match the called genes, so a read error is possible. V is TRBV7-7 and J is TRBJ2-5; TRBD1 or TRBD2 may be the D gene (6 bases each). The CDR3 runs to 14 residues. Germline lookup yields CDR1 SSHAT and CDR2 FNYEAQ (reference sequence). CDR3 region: CASSLGGTEETQYF. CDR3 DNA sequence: TGTGCTAGCAGCTTAGGGGGGACTGAGGAGACCCAGTACTTC.

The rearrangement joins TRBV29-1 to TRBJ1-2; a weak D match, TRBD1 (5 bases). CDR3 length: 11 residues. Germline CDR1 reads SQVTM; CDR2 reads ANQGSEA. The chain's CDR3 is CTSGDGDGYTF. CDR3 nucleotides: TGCACCTCGGGGGACGGGGATGGCTACACCTTC.

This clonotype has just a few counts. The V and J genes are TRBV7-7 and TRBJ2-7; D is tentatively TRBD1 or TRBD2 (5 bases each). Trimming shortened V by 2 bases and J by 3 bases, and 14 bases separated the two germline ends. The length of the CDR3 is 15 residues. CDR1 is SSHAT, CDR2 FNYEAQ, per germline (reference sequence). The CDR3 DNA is TGTGCCAGCAGCTTACCCCCGGGACCACACTACGAGCAGTACTTC. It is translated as CASSLPPGPHYEQYF.

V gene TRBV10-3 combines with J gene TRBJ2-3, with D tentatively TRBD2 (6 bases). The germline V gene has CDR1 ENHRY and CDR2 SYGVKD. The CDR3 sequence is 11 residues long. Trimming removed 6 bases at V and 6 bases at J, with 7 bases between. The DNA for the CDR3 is TGTGCCATCAGCAGCGGGGATACGCAGTATTTT. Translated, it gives CAISSGDTQYF.

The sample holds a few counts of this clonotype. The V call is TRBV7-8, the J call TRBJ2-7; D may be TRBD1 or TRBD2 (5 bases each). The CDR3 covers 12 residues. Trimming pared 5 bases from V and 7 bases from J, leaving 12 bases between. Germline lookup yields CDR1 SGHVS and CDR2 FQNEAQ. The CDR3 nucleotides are TGTGCCAGCAGCCACGGGACGGATGAGCAGTACTTC. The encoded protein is CASSHGTDEQYF.